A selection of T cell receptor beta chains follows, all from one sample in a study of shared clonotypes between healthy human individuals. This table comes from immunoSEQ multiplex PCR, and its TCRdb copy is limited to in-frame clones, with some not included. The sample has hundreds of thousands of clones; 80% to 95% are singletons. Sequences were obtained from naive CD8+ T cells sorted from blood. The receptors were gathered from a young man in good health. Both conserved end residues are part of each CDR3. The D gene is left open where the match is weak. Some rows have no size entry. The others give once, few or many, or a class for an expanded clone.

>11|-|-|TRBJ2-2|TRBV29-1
CSVLDTGELFF
TGCAGCGTATTAGACACCGGGGAGCTGTTTTTT
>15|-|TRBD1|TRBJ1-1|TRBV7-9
CASSPLQGHYTEAFF
TGTGCCAGCAGCCCCCTACAGGGGCACTACACTGAAGCTTTCTTT
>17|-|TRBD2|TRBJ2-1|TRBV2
CASSEGGLAGYYNEQFF
TGTGCCAGCAGTGAAGGGGGACTAGCGGGATACTACAATGAGCAGTTCTTC
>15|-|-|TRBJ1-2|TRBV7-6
CASSLGGDGNYGYTF
TGTGCCAGCAGCTTAGGGGGGGACGGAAACTATGGCTACACCTTC
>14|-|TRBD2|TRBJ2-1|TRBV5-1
CASTLAGGFNEQFF
TGCGCCAGCACCCTAGCGGGAGGGTTCAATGAGCAGTTCTTC
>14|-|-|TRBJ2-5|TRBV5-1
CASSLVGVGETQYF
TGCGCCAGCAGCTTGGTCGGTGTCGGGGAGACCCAGTACTTC
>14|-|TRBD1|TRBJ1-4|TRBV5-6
CASSSRDRGEKLFF
TGTGCCAGCAGTTCCCGGGACAGGGGTGAAAAACTGTTTTTT
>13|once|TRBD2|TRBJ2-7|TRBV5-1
CASRVTSEYEQYF
TGCGCCAGCAGGGTGACTAGCGAATACGAGCAGTACTTC
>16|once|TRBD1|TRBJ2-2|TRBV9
CASSTGDRTNTGELFF
TGTGCCAGCAGCACTGGGGACAGGACGAACACCGGGGAGCTGTTTTTT
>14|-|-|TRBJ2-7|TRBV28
CASSYRGVSYEQYF
TGTGCCAGCAGCTACCGAGGAGTTTCCTACGAGCAGTACTTC
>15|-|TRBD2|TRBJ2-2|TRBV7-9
CASSLKRDSSGELFF
TGTGCCAGCAGCTTAAAGCGGGATAGCTCCGGGGAGCTGTTTTTT
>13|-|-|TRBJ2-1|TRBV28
CASSTGGYNEQFF
TGTGCCAGCAGTACCGGGGGTTACAATGAGCAGTTCTTC
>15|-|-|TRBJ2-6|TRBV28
CASTDPGSGANVLTF
TGTGCCAGTACCGACCCTGGCTCTGGGGCCAACGTCCTGACTTTC
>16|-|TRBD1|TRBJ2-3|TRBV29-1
CSVETGVELRPYTQYF
TGCAGCGTTGAAACAGGGGTAGAACTCCGGCCCTATACGCAGTATTTT
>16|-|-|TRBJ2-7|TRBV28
CASSTRGAGIRHEQYF
TGTGCCAGCAGTACCCGAGGTGCCGGGATCCGCCACGAGCAGTACTTC
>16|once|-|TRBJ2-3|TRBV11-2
CASSPPGRPATDTQYF
TGTGCCAGCAGCCCCCCAGGGCGTCCGGCCACAGATACGCAGTATTTT
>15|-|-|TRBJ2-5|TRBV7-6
CASSPRTEWQETQYF
TGTGCCAGCAGCCCAAGGACTGAGTGGCAAGAGACCCAGTACTTC
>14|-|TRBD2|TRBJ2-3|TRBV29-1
CSPRLAGEADTQYF
TGCAGCCCGAGACTAGCGGGAGAAGCAGATACGCAGTATTTT
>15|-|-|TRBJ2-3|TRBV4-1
CASSQYELGTDTQYF
TGCGCCAGCAGCCAATATGAACTAGGAACAGATACGCAGTATTTT
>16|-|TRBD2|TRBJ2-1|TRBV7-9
CASSLEGLAGRNEQFF
TGTGCCAGCAGCTTAGAGGGACTAGCGGGAAGAAATGAGCAGTTCTTC
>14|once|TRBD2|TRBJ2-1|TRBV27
CASSAGTSGNEQFF
TGTGCCAGCAGTGCCGGGACTAGCGGTAATGAGCAGTTCTTC
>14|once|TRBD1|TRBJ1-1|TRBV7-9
CASSTGQGDTEAFF
TGTGCCAGCAGCACGGGACAGGGGGACACTGAAGCTTTCTTT
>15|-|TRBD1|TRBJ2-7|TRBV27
CASSPRDRGQDEQYF
TGTGCCAGCAGTCCCCGAGACAGGGGTCAGGACGAGCAGTACTTC
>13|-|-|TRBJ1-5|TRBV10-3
CAITRESGQPQHF
TGTGCCATCACCAGGGAGTCCGGTCAGCCCCAGCATTTT
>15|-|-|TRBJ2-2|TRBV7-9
CASSFGQGDTGELFF
TGTGCCAGCAGCTTCGGGCAGGGAGACACCGGGGAGCTGTTTTTT
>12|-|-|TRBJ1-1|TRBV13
CASSSQGTEAFF
TGTGCCAGCAGCTCTCAAGGGACTGAAGCTTTCTTT
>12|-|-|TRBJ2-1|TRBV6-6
CASSYSLSEQFF
TGTGCCAGCAGTTACTCCTTGAGTGAGCAGTTCTTC
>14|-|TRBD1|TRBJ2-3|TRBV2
CASSPTGGTDTQYF
TGTGCCAGCAGTCCGACAGGGGGTACAGATACGCAGTATTTT
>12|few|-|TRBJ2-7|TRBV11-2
CASSLGAYEQYF
TGTGCCAGCAGCTTAGGGGCCTACGAGCAGTACTTC
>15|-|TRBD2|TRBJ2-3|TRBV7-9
CASSGTSGRLDTQYF
TGTGCCAGCAGCGGGACTAGCGGGAGATTAGATACGCAGTATTTT
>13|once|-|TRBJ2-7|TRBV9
CASSPSHPAEQYF
TGTGCCAGCAGCCCTTCCCACCCGGCCGAGCAGTACTTC
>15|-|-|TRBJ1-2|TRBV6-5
CASSYAFREVKGYTF
TGTGCCAGCAGTTACGCCTTTAGGGAAGTGAAAGGCTACACCTTC
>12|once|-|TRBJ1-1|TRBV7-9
CASSPGGTEAFF
TGTGCCAGCAGCCCCGGGGGAACTGAAGCTTTCTTT
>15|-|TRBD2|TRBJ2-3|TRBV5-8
CASSLTSGGTDTQYF
TGTGCCAGCAGCCTAACTAGCGGAGGCACAGATACGCAGTATTTT
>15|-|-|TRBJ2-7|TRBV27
CASSLRGGSTYEQYF
TGTGCCAGCAGTTTACGTGGCGGTAGTACCTACGAGCAGTACTTC
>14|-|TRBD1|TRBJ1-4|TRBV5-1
CASSWTGFNEKLFF
TGCGCCAGCAGCTGGACAGGTTTTAATGAAAAACTGTTTTTT
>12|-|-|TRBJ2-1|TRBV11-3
CASSFADNEQFF
TGTGCCAGCAGCTTCGCAGACAATGAGCAGTTCTTC
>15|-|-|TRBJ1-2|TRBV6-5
CASSYYGVGNYGYTF
TGTGCCAGCAGTTACTACGGGGTTGGTAACTATGGCTACACCTTC
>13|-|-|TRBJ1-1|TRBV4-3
CASSQDPNTEAFF
TGCGCCAGCAGCCAAGATCCGAACACTGAAGCTTTCTTT
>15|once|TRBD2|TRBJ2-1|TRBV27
CASRDGTSGYNEQFF
TGTGCCAGCAGGGACGGGACTAGCGGTTACAATGAGCAGTTCTTC
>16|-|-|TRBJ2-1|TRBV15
CATSRDLASADNEQFF
TGTGCCACCAGCAGAGATCTAGCTAGCGCGGACAATGAGCAGTTCTTC
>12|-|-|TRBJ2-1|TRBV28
CASSHRADEQFF
TGTGCCAGCAGCCACAGGGCTGATGAGCAGTTCTTC
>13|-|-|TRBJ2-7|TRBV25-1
CAIPGGRSYEQYF
TGTGCCATTCCAGGGGGGAGATCCTACGAGCAGTACTTC
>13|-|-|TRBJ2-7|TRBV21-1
CASSKVQVSEQYF
TGTGCCAGCAGCAAAGTACAGGTTTCCGAGCAGTACTTC
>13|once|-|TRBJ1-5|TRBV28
CASIDYSDQPQHF
TGTGCCAGCATTGATTATTCCGATCAGCCCCAGCATTTT
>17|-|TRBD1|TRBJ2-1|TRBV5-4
CASSLEGPTGGYNEQFF
TGTGCCAGCAGCTTGGAGGGGCCGACAGGGGGCTACAATGAGCAGTTCTTC
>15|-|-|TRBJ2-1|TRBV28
CASSFHPLTYNEQFF
TGTGCCAGCAGTTTCCACCCCTTAACCTACAATGAGCAGTTCTTC
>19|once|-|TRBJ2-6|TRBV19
CASSIVALGTLSGANVLTF
TGTGCCAGTAGTATAGTGGCACTCGGTACGTTATCTGGGGCCAACGTCCTGACTTTC
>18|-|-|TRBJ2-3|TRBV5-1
CASFPSHGATQSTDTQYF
TGCGCCAGCTTTCCTTCTCACGGGGCGACTCAATCCACAGATACGCAGTATTTT
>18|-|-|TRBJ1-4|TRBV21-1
CASSNLPSRGATNEKLFF
TGTGCCAGCAGCAACCTCCCTAGCCGGGGGGCAACTAATGAAAAACTGTTTTTT
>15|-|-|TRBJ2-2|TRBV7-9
CASSLGWQPTGELFF
TGTGCCAGCAGCTTGGGGTGGCAGCCCACCGGGGAGCTGTTTTTT
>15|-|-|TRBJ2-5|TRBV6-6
CASSYSWEKQETQYF
TGTGCCAGCAGTTACTCGTGGGAAAAACAAGAGACCCAGTACTTC
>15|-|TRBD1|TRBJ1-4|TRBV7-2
CASSLAGGAGEKLFF
TGTGCCAGCAGCTTAGCAGGGGGCGCGGGTGAAAAACTGTTTTTT
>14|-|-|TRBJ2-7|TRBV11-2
CASSLAPTAYEQYF
TGTGCCAGCAGCTTAGCTCCGACAGCCTACGAGCAGTACTTC
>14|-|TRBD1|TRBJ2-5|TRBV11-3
CASSEGQGGETQYF
TGTGCCAGCAGCGAAGGACAGGGCGGTGAGACCCAGTACTTC
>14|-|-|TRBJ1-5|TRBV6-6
CASREQRAHQPQHF
TGTGCCAGCAGAGAACAAAGGGCCCATCAGCCCCAGCATTTT
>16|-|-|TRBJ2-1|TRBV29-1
CSVERFLGERSNEQFF
TGCAGCGTTGAAAGGTTCTTGGGGGAGCGGTCCAATGAGCAGTTCTTC